Listed here are 26 T cell receptor beta chains from one sample, sequenced in a study of technical replicates of blood from a handful of donors. TCRdb's table, derived via immunoSEQ multiplex PCR, lists solely in-frame clones and lacks some. The profile shows around 85,000 clones, 85% to 95% of them singletons. Sequencing was performed on T cells isolated from PBMCs. The origin of the receptors is a human donor in good health.

The rearrangement links TRBV19 to TRBJ2-4, with 8 bases matching TRBD1. Per germline, CDR1 LNHDA and CDR2 SQIVND (reference sequence). After removal of 1 base from V and 0 bases from J, the junction contained 2 bases not matched to a gene. The CDR3 is made up of 16 amino acids. The CDR3 spells CASSIGQGAAKNIQYF. For the CDR3, the DNA is TGTGCCAGTAGTATAGGCCAGGGGGCAGCCAAAAACATTCAGTACTTC. Full variable domain (missing parts from reference TRBV19 and TRBJ2-4): DGGITQSPKYLFRKEGQNVTLSCEQNLNHDAMYWYRQDPGQGLRLIYYSQIVNDFQKGDIAEGYSVSREKKESFPLTVTSAQKNPTAFYLCASSIGQGAAKNIQYFGAGTRLSVL.

The table lists this clone with a count of one. V is TRBV4-1 and J is TRBJ1-3; D might be TRBD1 (5 bases). In germline, CDR1 is MGHRA, CDR2 YSYEKL. V shed 1 base and J shed 5 bases, with 15 bases lying between them. The CDR3 has 16 amino acids. CDR3 region: CASSQAAGPDRNTIYF. The CDR3 DNA reads as TGCGCCAGCAGCCAAGCCGCGGGACCTGACAGAAACACCATATATTTT.

The chain employs TRBV7-2 and TRBJ1-1; D perhaps matches TRBD1 (5 bases). Between the trimmed V and J ends, which lost 5 bases and 7 bases, there was a span of 11 bases. The V gene's germline CDR1 is SGHTA and CDR2 FQGNSA. This CDR3 is built from 12 residues. This chain's CDR3 is CASSIGTIEAFF. In DNA, the CDR3 is TGTGCCAGCAGCATAGGGACTATTGAAGCTTTCTTT.

This clone has only a few counts. The J gene is TRBJ2-7, the V gene TRBV29-1, with 8 nucleotides matching TRBD1. CDR1 is SQVTM and CDR2 is ANQGSEA in the germline V gene. V shed 7 bases and J 5 bases; nucleotides not matched to a gene: 10. The CDR3 contains 13 residues. The CDR3 loop is CSGGDRNGNEQYF. The CDR3 region has the DNA TGCAGCGGTGGGGACAGGAATGGCAACGAGCAGTACTTC.

This chain uses TRBV12-5 with TRBJ2-1, with a tentative D call TRBD2 (5 bases). CDR3 length: 12 amino acids. V lost 6 bases, J lost 10 bases, and 13 bases lay in between. Germline V gene lookup returns CDR1 LGHNT and CDR2 FRNRAP. CDR3 amino acids: CASGVGGGEQFF. The DNA for the CDR3 is TGTGCTAGTGGGGTAGGTGGAGGCGAGCAGTTCTTC. The variable domain in full, completed from reference TRBV12-5 and TRBJ2-1, reads DARVTQTPRHKVTEMGQEVTMRCQPILGHNTVFWYRQTMMQGLELLAYFRNRAPLDDSGMPKDRFSAEMPDATLATLKIQPSEPRDSAVYFCASGVGGGEQFFGPGTRLTVL.

The J gene is TRBJ1-6, the V gene TRBV27; possibly TRBD1 for D (6 bases). Trimming removed 5 bases at V and 3 bases at J, with 17 bases between. The V gene's germline CDR1 is MNHEY and CDR2 SMNVEV (reference sequence). This CDR3 is built from 17 residues. The CDR3 coding sequence is TGTGCCAGCAGTCCGGCCCCCCAGGGGTTCTATAATTCACCCCTCCACTTT. Translating it yields CASSPAPQGFYNSPLHF.

The chain couples TRBV5-1 to TRBJ1-4, with 8 positions matching TRBD1. The J segment lost 7 bases and the V segment lost 5 bases, leaving 10 bases of the junction unmatched. The CDR3 covers 15 residues. Germline V lookup: CDR1 SGHRS, CDR2 YFSETQ. The CDR3 DNA follows: TGCGCCAGCAGTTTCACAGGGGGTCGGAGTGAAAAACTGTTTTTT. Protein product: CASSFTGGRSEKLFF. The variable domain in full, completed from reference TRBV5-1 and TRBJ1-4, reads KAGVTQTPRYLIKTRGQQVTLSCSPISGHRSVSWYQQTPGQGLQFLFEYFSETQRNKGNFPGRFSGRQFSNSRSEMNVSTLELGDSALYLCASSFTGGRSEKLFFGSGTQLSVL.

This chain links TRBV7-9 with TRBJ1-5; the D gene is possibly TRBD1 (6 bases). The germline gives CDR1 SEHNR, CDR2 FQNEAQ (reference sequence). This CDR3 comprises 15 residues. The V end was cut by 4 bases, the J end by 0 bases, with 10 bases between. DNA for the CDR3: TGTGCCAGCAGCTCCGGACAGTTTAGCAATCAGCCCCAGCATTTT. Translation: CASSSGQFSNQPQHF.

The chain combines TRBV2 with TRBJ2-4, with TRBD2 as a possible D gene (5 bases). This CDR3 is 15 amino acids long. Trimming cost V 5 bases and J 2 bases, with 13 bases left between them. Germline CDR1 and CDR2: SNHLY and FYNNEI. The CDR3 DNA reads as TGTGCCAGCAGTAGGACTGGCTTAACCAAAAACATTCAGTACTTC. Protein sequence: CASSRTGLTKNIQYF.

The chain uses TRBV6-5 and TRBJ1-2; perhaps TRBD1 as D (6 bases). In germline, CDR1 is MNHEY, CDR2 SVGAGI. V was pared by 5 bases and J by 2 bases, with 12 bases between. This CDR3 comprises 14 residues. CDR3 protein: CASSLPGTNYGYTF. The CDR3 nucleotides are TGTGCCAGCAGTCTCCCCGGGACAAACTATGGCTACACCTTC.

The rearrangement joins TRBV2 to TRBJ2-1; TRBD1 agrees at 9 bases. The trim removed 9 bases at V and 3 bases at J, leaving 9 bases unmatched. CDR3 length: 15 residues. The germline V gene has CDR1 SNHLY and CDR2 FYNNEI. CDR3 in DNA: TGTGCCAGTGGTCGCGGGACAGGGTTCTACAATGAGCAGTTCTTC. This codes for CASGRGTGFYNEQFF.

This rearrangement joins TRBV19 to TRBJ1-2, with 7 nucleotides matching TRBD1. Losses at the gene ends were 1 base for V and 4 bases for J; bases not matched to a gene: 6. Germline CDR1 LNHDA, CDR2 SQIVND (reference sequence). This CDR3 has 15 residues. CDR3 sequence reads: CASSIVLTGTYGYTF. For the CDR3, the DNA is TGTGCCAGTAGTATAGTACTGACAGGGACCTATGGCTACACCTTC.

The J gene is TRBJ1-2, the V gene TRBV28; D is perhaps TRBD1 (5 bases). V lost 6 bases, J lost 0 bases, and 20 bases lay in between. Germline CDR1 is MDHEN and CDR2 is SYDVKM. CDR3 size: 17 residues. CDR3 residues: CASRDDSVIPSNYGYTF. CDR3 DNA: TGTGCCAGCAGAGATGACAGCGTTATACCCTCTAACTATGGCTACACCTTC.

The chain is built from TRBV7-2 and TRBJ2-7, with 11 positions matching TRBD2. The germline V gene has CDR1 SGHTA and CDR2 FQGNSA. The CDR3 spans 16 residues. The junction had 4 bases not matched to a gene; V was cut back by 1 base and J by 2 bases. The CDR3 region is CASSLVTSGGTYEQYF. The DNA of the CDR3 is TGTGCCAGCAGCTTAGTTACTAGCGGGGGAACCTACGAGCAGTACTTC.

Comments on this clone: This sample also contains other DNA sequences that code for the same CDR3. The rearrangement uses TRBV19 and TRBJ2-5; no clear D gene. There are 12 residues in the CDR3. Germline CDR1 LNHDA, CDR2 SQIVND (reference sequence). V gave up 3 bases and J gave up 4 bases, with 6 bases separating them. As DNA, the CDR3 is TGTGCCAGTAGTATCAGAGGAGAGACCCAGTACTTC. It codes for CASSIRGETQYF.

The chain is built from TRBV6-5 and TRBJ2-5; possible D gene TRBD1, 6 bases. This CDR3 is built from 16 residues. Trimming left V 1 base short and J 0 bases short, with 12 bases between. Germline V lookup: CDR1 MNHEY, CDR2 SVGAGI. CDR3: CASSYLSGQNQETQYF. In DNA form, the CDR3 reads TGTGCCAGCAGTTACTTAAGCGGACAGAACCAAGAGACCCAGTACTTC.

Concerning this clone itself: A read error may account for a junction end that differs from germline. The J gene is TRBJ1-6, the V gene TRBV4-1; D perhaps matches TRBD1 (6 bases). CDR3 length: 17 amino acids. Germline CDR1 and CDR2: MGHRA and YSYEKL. This CDR3 reads CASRQVTRTVYNSPLHF. CDR3 in DNA: TGCGCCAGCAGGCAAGTCACAAGGACAGTTTATAATTCACCCCTCCACTTT.

The chain is built from TRBV29-1 and TRBJ2-7, with 9 bases lining up with TRBD1. In germline, CDR1 is SQVTM, CDR2 ANQGSEA. V trimming: 8 bases; J trimming: 3 bases; junction bases outside the gene matches: 5. The CDR3 is made up of 12 amino acids. The CDR3 DNA follows: TGCAGCACCTTGGGACAGGGCTACGAGCAGTACTTC. It specifies CSTLGQGYEQYF.

The rearrangement links TRBV5-1 to TRBJ2-7, with 9 bases lining up with TRBD2. After removal of 1 base from V and 7 bases from J, the junction contained 3 bases not matched to a gene. Germline-derived CDR1 and CDR2 are SGHRS and YFSETQ. The CDR3 sequence is 13 residues long. The CDR3 spells CASSLTREGEQYF. The CDR3 DNA follows: TGCGCCAGCAGCTTGACGCGGGAGGGAGAGCAGTACTTC.

The J gene is TRBJ1-1, the V gene TRBV9, with 8 bases aligning to TRBD1. In germline, CDR1 is SGDLS, CDR2 YYNGEE. With V trimmed by 3 bases and J by 4 bases, 8 bases remained unmatched. This CDR3 has 15 residues. The CDR3 protein is CASSAGSGGATEAFF. DNA of the CDR3: TGTGCCAGCAGCGCGGGCTCAGGGGGCGCCACTGAAGCTTTCTTT.

The chain employs TRBV7-2 and TRBJ1-4, with D perhaps TRBD1 (6 bases). Germline CDR1 and CDR2: SGHTA and FQGNSA. Between the trimmed V and J ends, which lost 2 bases and 6 bases, there was a span of 13 bases. CDR3 length equals 15 residues. CDR3 amino acids: CASSLYLGGDEKLFF. DNA for the CDR3: TGTGCCAGCAGCTTATATTTAGGGGGGGATGAAAAACTGTTTTTT.

The J gene is TRBJ1-5, the V gene TRBV19, with D possibly being TRBD1 (5 bases). There are 16 residues in the CDR3. Trimming removed 0 bases at V and 6 bases at J, with 15 bases between. CDR1 and CDR2 (germline): LNHDA, SQIVND (reference sequence). The CDR3 nucleotides read TGTGCCAGTAGTATAGATGGGGCAGGGCTCGGTCAGCCCCAGCATTTT. It is translated as CASSIDGAGLGQPQHF. Using reference TRBV19 and TRBJ1-5 for the parts outside the CDR3, the full variable domain is DGGITQSPKYLFRKEGQNVTLSCEQNLNHDAMYWYRQDPGQGLRLIYYSQIVNDFQKGDIAEGYSVSREKKESFPLTVTSAQKNPTAFYLCASSIDGAGLGQPQHFGDGTRLSIL.

The CDR3 DNA reads TGTGCCAGCACCCCGCAGGGCCGGACCTACACCTTC. Protein product: CASTPQGRTYTF. This rearrangement joins TRBV6-5 to TRBJ1-2, with D perhaps TRBD1 (5 bases). The CDR3 has 12 amino acids. The V end lost 7 bases, the J end lost 10 bases, and 16 bases lay between the germline ends. Germline V gives CDR1 MNHEY, CDR2 SVGAGI.

This clone came up once. As DNA, the CDR3 is TGTGCCAGCAGTTTTCGCCGTAGGGAGACCCAAGAGACCCAGTACTTC. Translated: CASSFRRRETQETQYF. The chain uses TRBV27 and TRBJ2-5; weak D call: TRBD2 (5 bases). The CDR3 extends over 16 amino acids. Germline V gene data show CDR1 as MNHEY and CDR2 as SMNVEV (reference sequence). V lost 3 bases and J lost 1, with 15 bases in between.

This clone was picked up one time. The rearrangement links TRBV5-6 to TRBJ2-7; tentative D call: TRBD1 (6 bases). This CDR3 has 14 residues. V lost 2 bases, J lost 4 bases, and 13 bases lay in between. Germline values: CDR1 SGHDT, CDR2 YYEEEE. CDR3 coding DNA: TGTGCCAGCAGCTTTGAGACAGGTCTATACGAGCAGTACTTC. Translated, it gives CASSFETGLYEQYF.

This chain links TRBV27 with TRBJ1-5, with TRBD1 matching over 8 bases. This CDR3 is built from 14 residues. Germline trimming cut 5 bases from V and 3 bases from J; bases unmatched to any gene: 3. The germline V gene encodes CDR1 MNHEY and CDR2 SMNVEV (reference sequence). The CDR3 spells CASSGQGANQPQHF. Here the CDR3 DNA reads TGTGCCAGCAGTGGACAGGGAGCCAATCAGCCCCAGCATTTT.